Sequencing of this TCR beta chain was carried out in a study of cytomegalovirus exposure and HLA in healthy donors. Whole-study context: Sequencing of around 200 million T cells in an earlier analysis found 100 million or so unique TCR beta sequences. Study-wide findings and caveats: Among the CMV-associated chains, a few were confirmed in vitro as specific for CMV antigens.

CDR3 size: 11 residues. Germline CDR1 reads MDHEN; CDR2 reads SYDVKM. V was shortened by 6 bases and J by 2 bases, with 4 bases between the two germline ends. Everyone who donated was a healthy bone marrow donor. A multiplex PCR was run with 60 Vbeta primers and 13 Jbeta primers. Sequencing was performed with immunoSEQ multiplex PCR; in TCRdb, only in-frame clones are kept and a portion is missing. The sample yields over 150,000 clones, under 85% seen once. Turning to this clone: Antigen: not known.

The chain recombines TRBV28 with TRBJ1-2; no clear D. This TCR derives from a woman aged 18-35 years in good health and CMV-seropositive. The sequenced material came from PBMCs. The DNA for the CDR3 is TGTGCCAGCAGCAAAAACTATGGCTACACCTTC. As protein: CASSKNYGYTF.